Below are 20 T cell receptor beta chains sequenced from a single sample in a study of Ad26.COV2.S vaccination and SARS-CoV-2 variants. Treatment here: approximately 18 received Ad26.COV2.S at low or high dose, single or two shots; roughly 5 received placebo; per-sample allocation not given. Day 63 after the first vaccine or placebo injection was the time point for sampling. TCRdb's table, derived via immunoSEQ multiplex PCR, lists solely in-frame clones and lacks some. In the table there are some 250,000 clones, 88% of which are singletons. Sequenced material: peripheral blood, taken in a trial of Ad26.COV2.S vaccine versus placebo. The origin of the receptors is a person aged 18 to 65 who received the Ad26.COV2.S COVID-19 vaccine or a placebo.

J is TRBJ2-1 and V is TRBV24-1; 16 bases align to TRBD2. The CDR3 sequence is 16 residues long. Germline assignment: CDR1 KGHDR and CDR2 SFDVKD. V shed 8 bases, J shed 7 bases, and the junction held 7 bases outside the gene matches. This CDR3 reads CATKGTSGGELNEQFF. CDR3 DNA: TGTGCCACCAAAGGGACTAGCGGGGGGGAATTGAATGAGCAGTTCTTC.

V and J are TRBV2 and TRBJ1-4, with a weak D call TRBD1 (5 bases). V was trimmed by 5 bases and J by 3 bases, leaving 13 bases between them. CDR3 length: 15 amino acids. In germline, CDR1 is SNHLY, CDR2 FYNNEI. In DNA, the CDR3 is TGTGCCAGCAGTCGTGGGGGAGGTCCTAATGAAAAACTGTTTTTT. Translating gives CASSRGGGPNEKLFF.

J is TRBJ2-1 and V is TRBV18, with 11 positions matching TRBD2. V was clipped by 3 bases and J by 7 bases; unmatched bases: 8. Per the germline V gene, CDR1 is KGHSH and CDR2 is LQKENI. The CDR3 length is 16 residues. The CDR3 DNA follows: TGTGCCAGCTCACCTTTAGCGGGGGGGCCGAGGAATGAGCAGTTCTTC. Protein: CASSPLAGGPRNEQFF. Full variable domain (rest looked up from reference TRBV18 and TRBJ2-1): NAGVMQNPRHLVRRRGQEARLRCSPMKGHSHVYWYRQLPEEGLKFMVYLQKENIIDESGMPKERFSAEFPKEGPSILRIQQVVRGDSAAYFCASSPLAGGPRNEQFFGPGTRLTVL.

This clone has only one observation. The V and J genes are TRBV5-1 and TRBJ2-5; D is possibly TRBD2 (5 bases). Trimming shortened V by 3 bases and J by 1 base, and 16 bases separated the two germline ends. Per the germline V gene, CDR1 is SGHRS and CDR2 is YFSETQ. CDR3 size: 16 residues. The CDR3 loop reads CASSSITRGGQETQYF. The CDR3 bases are TGCGCCAGCAGCTCGATCACTAGAGGTGGCCAAGAGACCCAGTACTTC.

V and J are TRBV18 and TRBJ1-4; D gene uncertain. The length of the CDR3 is 13 residues. Germline loops: CDR1 KGHSH, CDR2 LQKENI. V gave up 6 bases and J gave up 9 bases, with 14 bases separating them. The CDR3: CASSQTRGQKLFF. DNA of the CDR3: TGTGCCAGCTCGCAAACCAGAGGGCAAAAACTGTTTTTT.

The chain has TRBV30 and TRBJ2-2; 9 bases align to TRBD1. CDR3 length equals 14 residues. CDR1 GTSNPN and CDR2 SVGIG come from the germline V gene (reference sequence). V lost 3 bases, J lost 5 bases, and 4 bases stayed unmatched. The CDR3 sequence is CAWSETGGTGELFF. CDR3 nucleotides: TGTGCCTGGAGCGAGACAGGGGGGACCGGGGAGCTGTTTTTT.

The chain carries TRBV12-3 or TRBV12-4 and TRBJ2-1, with a possible D match to TRBD2 (5 bases). V lost 3 bases, J lost 12 bases, and 6 bases lay in between. This CDR3 is built from 10 residues. This CDR3 reads CASSLGRQFF. The CDR3 nucleotides read TGTGCCAGCAGTTTGGGGAGGCAGTTCTTC.

This clone was detected only once. The gene calls are TRBV10-3 and TRBJ2-7; the D gene is possibly TRBD2 (5 bases). Germline values: CDR1 ENHRY, CDR2 SYGVKD. V was shortened by 2 bases and J by 7 bases, with 21 bases between the two germline ends. The CDR3 runs 16 residues. CDR3 amino acids: CAISEGSGYLPGEQYF. CDR3 DNA sequence: TGTGCCATCAGTGAGGGCTCAGGCTACCTACCGGGGGAGCAGTACTTC.

The V call is TRBV6-6, the J call TRBJ2-5; maybe TRBD2 (7 bases). Trimming pared 7 bases from V and 2 bases from J, leaving 17 bases between. CDR3 length equals 15 residues. CDR1 and CDR2 (germline): MNHNY, SVGAGI (reference sequence). This CDR3 is CASIRGRGGQETQYF. In nucleotides, the CDR3 is TGTGCCAGCATCCGCGGGAGAGGGGGACAAGAGACCCAGTACTTC.

V is TRBV7-2 and J is TRBJ1-2; D is uncertain. Germline V lookup: CDR1 SGHTA, CDR2 FQGNSA. The CDR3 loop spans 13 amino acids. Trimming pared 2 bases from V and 7 bases from J, leaving 11 bases between. The CDR3 here is CASSLKVRAGYTF. In DNA, the CDR3 is TGTGCCAGCAGCTTAAAGGTTCGGGCTGGCTACACCTTC.

The chain is built from TRBV19 and TRBJ2-3; D remains ambiguous. Germline lookup yields CDR1 LNHDA and CDR2 SQIVND (reference sequence). This CDR3 has 13 amino acids. V was pared by 5 bases and J by 0 bases, with 6 bases between. CDR3 DNA: TGTGCCAGTAGTTCGGGTAGCACAGATACGCAGTATTTT. This gives the protein CASSSGSTDTQYF.

The chain carries TRBV28 and TRBJ1-4, with D possibly TRBD1 on 5 matching bases. V lost 7 bases and J lost 8, with 20 bases in between. CDR1 and CDR2 (germline): MDHEN, SYDVKM. This CDR3 spans 15 amino acids. CDR3 loop: CASTPMGTGGEKLFF. The CDR3 nucleotides are TGTGCCAGCACTCCAATGGGGACCGGGGGGGAAAAACTGTTTTTT.

CDR3 sequence: CASSQVGSSGSYEQYF. In nucleotides, the CDR3 is TGTGCCAGCAGCCAGGTGGGGAGTAGCGGGTCCTACGAGCAGTACTTC. The gene calls are TRBV3-1 (or the pseudogene TRBV3-2) and TRBJ2-7, with 7 nucleotides matching TRBD2. The germline gives CDR1 LGHDT, CDR2 YNNKEL (reference sequence). Trimming cost V 3 bases and J 1 base; bases outside gene matches: 9. The CDR3 runs to 16 residues.

The chain carries TRBV4-3 and TRBJ2-3; 15 positions agree with TRBD2. The CDR3 length is 18 residues. J gave up 3 bases and V 4 bases, and 8 bases lay outside the gene matches. Germline V gene data show CDR1 as LGHNA and CDR2 as YSLEER. The DNA for the CDR3 is TGCGCCAGCAGCCTTGGACTAGCGGGGGGGCCGGAGACAGATACGCAGTATTTT. Protein: CASSLGLAGGPETDTQYF.

The chain employs TRBV6-5 and TRBJ1-5, with D unresolved. The CDR3 runs to 14 residues. Trimming cost V 0 bases and J 6 bases, with 9 bases left between them. CDR1 and CDR2 (germline): MNHEY, SVGAGI. This CDR3 reads CASSYSTLVQPQHF. DNA of the CDR3: TGTGCCAGCAGTTACTCGACTCTGGTTCAGCCCCAGCATTTT.

The chain uses TRBV19 and TRBJ1-5, with D maybe TRBD1 (5 bases). This CDR3 is 15 amino acids long. Between the trimmed V and J ends, which lost 7 bases and 0 bases, there was a span of 13 bases. Germline-derived CDR1 and CDR2 are LNHDA and SQIVND (reference sequence). The CDR3 spells CASKGTSNSNQPQHF. CDR3 nucleotide sequence: TGTGCCAGTAAGGGGACTTCAAATAGCAATCAGCCCCAGCATTTT.

The chain's CDR3 is CASSEGGSPVKAFF. The DNA for the CDR3 is TGTGCCAGCAGTGAAGGGGGGTCTCCAGTTAAAGCTTTCTTT. This rearrangement joins TRBV6-1 to TRBJ1-1; TRBD1 is a possible D gene (5 bases). Germline V CDR1 and CDR2: MNHNS, SASEGT. The CDR3 runs 14 residues. Trimming took 1 base from V and 9 from J, leaving 15 bases between them.

The V and J genes are TRBV28 and TRBJ1-5; tentative D call: TRBD1 (6 bases). The V end was cut by 3 bases, the J end by 1 base, with 13 bases between. Germline V gene lookup returns CDR1 MDHEN and CDR2 SYDVKM. This CDR3 region has 16 residues. The CDR3: CASSFAGGGSNQPQHF. CDR3 bases: TGTGCCAGCAGTTTTGCGGGGGGCGGCAGCAATCAGCCCCAGCATTTT. Full variable domain (remainder filled in from reference TRBV28 and TRBJ1-5): DVKVTQSSRYLVKRTGEKVFLECVQDMDHENMFWYRQDPGLGLRLIYFSYDVKMKEKGDIPEGYSVSREKKERFSLILESASTNQTSMYLCASSFAGGGSNQPQHFGDGTRLSIL.

The table lists this clone with a few counts. The chain is built from TRBV7-9 and TRBJ2-7; 12 positions agree with TRBD2. Per germline, CDR1 SEHNR and CDR2 FQNEAQ (reference sequence). V trimming: 4 bases; J trimming: 3 bases; junction bases outside the gene matches: 4. The CDR3 has 15 residues. The CDR3, as DNA: TGTGCCAGCAGCTCCCGGACTAGCGGGGTCTACGAGCAGTACTTC. This codes for CASSSRTSGVYEQYF.

This chain joins TRBV28 and TRBJ1-5, with 8 bases aligning to TRBD1. Germline V gives CDR1 MDHEN, CDR2 SYDVKM. The CDR3 extends over 14 amino acids. The J segment lost 7 bases and the V segment lost 5 bases, leaving 7 bases of the junction unmatched. The CDR3 here is CASSTRGLGQPQHF. CDR3 sequence (DNA): TGTGCCAGCAGTACCAGGGGGCTGGGGCAGCCCCAGCATTTT.